This TCR beta chain was captured in a study of T cells after yellow fever vaccination. Study-wide results and caveats: Post-booster reappearance was seen for most primary-vaccination clones (around 96% CD4, 88% CD8). FACS-sorted repertoires could contain abundant clonotypes contaminating from the bulk population. The secondary response was weaker but peaked faster, day 5 versus 15.

V lost 6 bases to trimming and J lost 6 bases; unmatched junction nucleotides: 14. This CDR3 region has 15 residues. The germline gives CDR1 DFQATT, CDR2 SNEGSKA (reference sequence). Template switching by 5'RACE produced TCR cDNA, adding a universal primer site and UMIs. TCRdb reanalysed the 5' RACE reads using MiXCR and keeps one entry per CDR3 protein. The sample lists fewer than 400,000 distinct CDR3 sequences; roughly 6.1% were seen once. This clonotype has at least ten counts. What it recognizes is unknown. V gene TRBV20-1 combines with J gene TRBJ2-7; 10 nucleotides align to TRBD1. The clonotype comes from a man aged 25 to 40 who received the YFV17D yellow fever vaccine. This sample comprised PBMCs, obtained 5 days after the yellow fever booster vaccination. CDR3 sequence: CSADTPGDRGGEQYF. DNA of the CDR3: TGCAGTGCAGACACCCCGGGGGACAGGGGTGGCGAGCAGTACTTC.